Presented here are 11 T cell receptor beta chains from one specimen sequenced in a study of T cell repertoires in cytomegalovirus infection. Each CDR3 protein gets one entry after TCRdb re-called the reads with MiXCR. The table has some 300,000 distinct CDR3 sequences, 15% to 20% seen once. Sequences were obtained from PBMCs. The receptors here all came from a human donor in good health (CMV status not recorded). Some clones in this sample may be carry-over from other donors' samples.

The V call is TRBV2, the J call TRBJ2-5, with TRBD2 identical over 8 bases. The CDR3 runs 16 residues. V shed 1 base, J shed 4 bases, and the junction held 8 bases outside the gene matches. The V gene's germline CDR1 is SNHLY and CDR2 FYNNEI. CDR3 coding DNA: TGTGCCAGCAGTGAAGGGGGGGCAGGACTAGCAGAGACCCAGTACTTC. It is translated as CASSEGGAGLAETQYF.

The chain employs TRBV20-1 and TRBJ2-3, with 7 bases identical to TRBD1. The CDR3 contains 12 residues. Germline CDR1 is DFQATT and CDR2 is SNEGSKA (reference sequence). V dropped 6 bases and J dropped 2; count of bases not matched to a gene: 2. As DNA, the CDR3 is TGCAGTGCGACAGGGTACACAGATACGCAGTATTTT. Its protein is CSATGYTDTQYF.

The chain combines TRBV2 with TRBJ1-5; D might be TRBD1 (6 bases). V gave up 1 base and J gave up 4 bases, with 32 bases separating them. The CDR3 has 22 residues. The V gene's germline CDR1 is SNHLY and CDR2 FYNNEI. CDR3 residues: CASSEGLFPRLRAEGENQPQHF. For the CDR3, the DNA is TGTGCCAGCAGTGAAGGTCTATTTCCCAGGCTGCGGGCGGAGGGGGAAAATCAGCCCCAGCATTTT.

This clonotype has at least ten counts. The chain recombines TRBV27 with TRBJ2-1; TRBD1 aligns across 8 bases. This CDR3 contains 16 residues. The trim removed 9 bases at V and 0 bases at J, leaving 10 bases unmatched. Germline V gene sequence: CDR1 MNHEY, CDR2 SMNVEV (reference sequence). This chain's CDR3 is CASKTGALSSYNEQFF. As DNA, the CDR3 is TGTGCCAGTAAGACAGGGGCCCTTAGCTCCTACAATGAGCAGTTCTTC.

This clonotype was seen ten or more times. V gene TRBV7-2 combines with J gene TRBJ1-3; D is uncertain. V dropped 10 bases and J dropped 0 bases, with 16 bases sitting between them. From germline, CDR1 is SGHTA and CDR2 FQGNSA. The CDR3 runs to 15 residues. The CDR3 here is CATQIDVVSGNTIYF. The CDR3 region has the DNA TGTGCCACCCAGATTGACGTAGTCTCTGGAAACACCATATATTTT.

This clonotype has a count of ten or more. The chain uses TRBV7-6 and TRBJ2-1; 7 nucleotides align to TRBD1. The CDR3 sequence is 14 residues long. Trimming cost V 5 bases and J 2 bases; bases outside gene matches: 3. Germline assignment: CDR1 SGHVS and CDR2 FNYEAQ. In DNA, the CDR3 is TGTGCCAGCAGCGGACAGGCCCCCTACAATGAGCAGTTCTTC. Its translation: CASSGQAPYNEQFF.

The CDR3 reads CASKTGPTDTQYF. In DNA, the CDR3 is TGTGCCAGCAAAACGGGACCCACAGATACGCAGTATTTT. V and J are TRBV12-3 or TRBV12-4 and TRBJ2-3; D may be TRBD1 or TRBD2 (5 bases each). Trimming shortened V by 7 bases and J by 2 bases, and 10 bases separated the two germline ends. CDR3 length equals 13 residues.

This clonotype was observed a few times. J is TRBJ2-7 and V is TRBV20-1, with D possibly TRBD1 on 6 matching bases. V gave up 6 bases and J gave up 2 bases, with 14 bases separating them. This CDR3 has 13 residues. Germline assignment: CDR1 DFQATT and CDR2 SNEGSKA (reference sequence). The CDR3 DNA follows: TGCAGTGCCAGGGGTCCCCAGACCTACGAGCAGTACTTC. Its protein is CSARGPQTYEQYF.

CDR3 nucleotide sequence: TGTGCCAGCAGTGAATTGAGGGGCAGGGGAGATACGCAGTATTTT. Its protein product is CASSELRGRGDTQYF. The J gene is TRBJ2-3, the V gene TRBV25-1; tentative D call: TRBD1 (6 bases). CDR1 is MGHDK, CDR2 SYGVNS, per germline. Trimming left V 1 base short and J 5 bases short, with 13 bases between. The CDR3 is 15 amino acids.

Only a few counts were recorded for this clonotype. The genes are TRBV6-6 and TRBJ1-1; TRBD1 aligns across 8 bases. This CDR3 contains 15 residues. J lost 0 bases, V lost 6 bases, and 6 bases had no gene match. In germline, CDR1 is MNHNY, CDR2 SVGAGI (reference sequence). CDR3 bases: TGTGCCAGCAGCCCAGGGGGCAGACTGAACACTGAAGCTTTCTTT. This gives the protein CASSPGGRLNTEAFF.

To note about this clonotype: A much larger clone lies a single base off, so this may be a read error. This chain joins TRBV9 and TRBJ2-1; the match to TRBD2 covers 8 bases. Germline CDR1 and CDR2: SGDLS and YYNGEE. The J segment lost 6 bases and the V segment lost 0 bases, leaving 2 bases of the junction unmatched. The CDR3 contains 14 residues. This CDR3 reads CASSVAGGLNEQFF. The DNA for the CDR3 is TGTGCCAGCAGCGTAGCGGGGGGGCTCAATGAGCAGTTCTTC. The full variable domain, its missing parts supplied by reference TRBV9 and TRBJ2-1, is DSGVTQTPKHLITATGQRVTLRCSPRSGDLSVYWYQQSLDQGLQFLIQYYNGEERAKGNILERFSAQQFPDLHSELNLSSLELGDSALYFCASSVAGGLNEQFFGPGTRLTVL.